This record looks at one T cell receptor beta chain sequence and its context. The antigen is undetermined. The sample providers were healthy Caucasian people from Russia, aged about 6 to 95. CDR1 and CDR2 from the germline V gene are LGHNA and YSLEER. V was trimmed by 3 bases and J by 0 bases, leaving 11 bases between them. This CDR3 is 16 amino acids long. The sample belongs to a study of blood T cells in healthy people across ages. Then a second PCR, running about 6 to 11 cycles, was carried out with a sample-barcoded 5' primer and a J-beta primer mix. TCRdb re-called the 5' RACE reads with MiXCR, one entry per CDR3 protein. The data show just over 800,000 distinct CDR3 sequences, around 62% seen once. General study findings and limits: Fewer expanded clones and more diversity marked long-lived versus aged donors.

The gene calls are TRBV4-3 and TRBJ1-4; D is possibly TRBD1 (5 bases). The clonotype originates from a man aged 30 to 39 in good health. Source material: blood. The CDR3 region is CASSQDGGATNEKLFF. DNA of the CDR3: TGCGCCAGCAGCCAGGACGGGGGGGCAACTAATGAAAAACTGTTTTTT.